This T cell receptor (beta chain) was found in a study of blood T cell repertoires in COVID-19. Overall study context: Whether acute or convalescent, the COVID-19 samples came from the United States, Italy and Spain.

Repertoires were generated with immunoSEQ multiplex PCR, while TCRdb's copy carries only in-frame clones and drops some. The sample holds 52,000 or so clones, 65% to 90% seen once. The germline CDR1 and CDR2 sequences are SGHTS and YDEGEE. The CDR3 sequence is 15 residues long. The V end was cut by 2 bases, the J end by 0 bases, with 10 bases between. The V gene is TRBV5-8, the J gene TRBJ2-3, with D perhaps matching TRBD1 (6 bases). Input material: peripheral blood. This sequence was found in a human donor in a cohort sampled during active COVID-19. Here the CDR3 reads CASSFQGMSTDTQYF. DNA of the CDR3: TGTGCCAGCAGCTTCCAGGGGATGAGCACAGATACGCAGTATTTT. The variable domain in full, completed from reference TRBV5-8 and TRBJ2-3, reads EAGVTQSPTHLIKTRGQQATLRCSPISGHTSVYWYQQALGLGLQFLLWYDEGEERNRGNFPPRFSGRQFPNYSSELNVNALELEDSALYLCASSFQGMSTDTQYFGPGTRLTVL.